This passage covers 28 T cell receptor beta chains from one sample sequenced in a study of blood T cell repertoires in COVID-19. TCRdb keeps only in-frame clones here, not all; method: immunoSEQ multiplex PCR. The repertoire holds roughly 110,000 clones, with less than 90% as singletons. Source material: peripheral blood. The receptors were gathered from a human donor in a cohort sampled during active COVID-19.

This chain uses TRBV27 with TRBJ1-1; D gene ambiguous. V shed 6 bases and J shed 4 bases, with 9 bases lying between them. CDR1 MNHEY and CDR2 SMNVEV come from the germline V gene (reference sequence). The CDR3 covers 12 residues. DNA of the CDR3: TGTGCCAGCAGCTCGGGTAGCACTGAAGCTTTCTTT. Amino acids: CASSSGSTEAFF.

This clone turned up a few times. The gene calls are TRBV3-1 (or the pseudogene TRBV3-2) and TRBJ2-3; a possible D gene is TRBD2 (5 bases). The CDR3 is made up of 13 amino acids. V lost 4 bases to trimming and J lost 4 bases, with 9 bases between them. Germline CDR1 and CDR2: LGHDT and YNNKEL (reference sequence). CDR3 in amino acids: CASSPEGSDTQYF. CDR3 bases: TGTGCCAGCAGCCCCGAGGGTTCAGATACGCAGTATTTT.

The chain joins TRBV28 to TRBJ1-1; possible D gene TRBD1, 6 bases. CDR1 and CDR2 from the germline V gene are MDHEN and SYDVKM. Trimming took 2 bases from V and 4 from J, leaving 11 bases between them. The CDR3 sequence is 14 residues long. The CDR3 nucleotides are TGTGCCAGCAGTTTACCTGGACAGTTCACTGAAGCTTTCTTT. It specifies CASSLPGQFTEAFF.

The J gene is TRBJ1-2, the V gene TRBV7-8; D is possibly TRBD1 (6 bases). CDR3 length equals 15 residues. The V and J ends lost 5 bases and 5 bases respectively, with 18 bases between them. CDR1 is SGHVS and CDR2 is FQNEAQ in the germline V gene. CDR3 DNA sequence: TGTGCCAGCAGCCGAGTACAGGGCCCGGGGTATGGCTACACCTTC. Amino acid sequence: CASSRVQGPGYGYTF. The whole variable domain, remainder taken from reference TRBV7-8 and TRBJ1-2, is GAGVSQSPRYKVAKRGQDVALRCDPISGHVSLFWYQQALGQGPEFLTYFQNEAQLDKSGLPSDRFFAERPEGSVSTLKIQRTQQEDSAVYLCASSRVQGPGYGYTFGSGTRLTVV.

This clone has more than one count but fewer than ten. The J gene is TRBJ1-2, the V gene TRBV18; 10 positions agree with TRBD1. The V gene's germline CDR1 is KGHSH and CDR2 LQKENI. V lost 8 bases, J lost 4 bases, and 10 bases stayed unmatched. This CDR3 is built from 15 residues. The CDR3, as DNA: TGTGCCAGCAAGCCCGGGACAGGGGTTATCTATGGCTACACCTTC. Translating gives CASKPGTGVIYGYTF.

V gene TRBV23-1 combines with J gene TRBJ1-4, with 10 bases identical to TRBD1. TRBV23-1 is sorted into the ORF group, with uncertain function. The CDR3 is 15 amino acids. CDR3 in DNA: TGCGCGGGACAGGGGAATAATGAACCTAATGAAAAACTGTTTTTT. It codes for CAGQGNNEPNEKLFF.

This sequence joins TRBV5-4 and TRBJ2-1; 9 bases match TRBD2. Germline V lookup: CDR1 SGHNT, CDR2 YYREEE (reference sequence). J lost 5 bases, V lost 1 base, and 4 bases had no gene match. The CDR3 sequence is 15 residues long. CDR3 sequence: CASSLSSGTNNEQFF. CDR3 sequence (DNA): TGTGCCAGCAGCTTGTCTAGCGGGACTAACAATGAGCAGTTCTTC.

J is TRBJ1-1 and V is TRBV2; maybe TRBD1 (6 bases). Germline-derived CDR1 and CDR2 are SNHLY and FYNNEI. With 7 bases removed from V and 7 bases from J, the gap between germline ends came to 13 bases. The CDR3 length is 12 residues. The CDR3 protein is CASTLTRGEAFF. The CDR3 bases are TGTGCCAGCACCCTGACCAGGGGTGAAGCTTTCTTT.

This chain connects TRBV3-1 (or the pseudogene TRBV3-2) to TRBJ2-1; 11 nucleotides match TRBD2. The CDR3 covers 17 residues. V shed 3 bases, J shed 4 bases, and the junction held 8 bases outside the gene matches. The V gene's germline CDR1 is LGHDT and CDR2 YNNKEL (reference sequence). This CDR3 reads CASSHSSGTSGYNEQFF. The CDR3 nucleotides are TGTGCCAGCAGCCATTCTTCCGGGACTAGCGGTTACAATGAGCAGTTCTTC.

This rearrangement joins TRBV10-3 to TRBJ1-2, with 10 bases fitting TRBD1. This CDR3 region has 14 residues. Trimming removed 9 bases from V and 5 bases from J; junction bases left unmatched: 9. Germline V gene data show CDR1 as ENHRY and CDR2 as SYGVKD. Written as DNA, the CDR3 is TGTGCCATAACCCGACAGGGGGCTGGATATGGCTACACCTTC. It yields the protein CAITRQGAGYGYTF.

The rearrangement uses TRBV19 and TRBJ1-1, with TRBD1 as a possible D gene (5 bases). Germline lookup yields CDR1 LNHDA and CDR2 SQIVND (reference sequence). Deletions cut 5 bases from V and 1 base from J, with 14 bases between. This CDR3 contains 15 residues. The CDR3 region is CASSSGVIWNTEAFF. CDR3 bases: TGTGCCAGTAGTTCGGGGGTCATTTGGAACACTGAAGCTTTCTTT.

This clone was observed a few times. This chain joins TRBV5-4 and TRBJ1-2; 8 bases map to TRBD1. Unmatched junction bases numbered 2, after V lost 2 bases and J lost 8 bases. CDR3 length: 12 residues. Germline V lookup: CDR1 SGHNT, CDR2 YYREEE (reference sequence). CDR3 nucleotides: TGTGCCAGCAGCTTCCGGACAGGGGGCTACACCTTC. This codes for CASSFRTGGYTF.

The CDR3 region has the DNA TGTGCCAGTAGTATAGATGTCCTCTACTCCTCCTACAATGAGCAGTTCTTC. It is translated as CASSIDVLYSSYNEQFF. This chain links TRBV19 with TRBJ2-1; D ambiguous. Trimming cost V 0 bases and J 0 bases, with 12 bases left between them. Germline CDR1 is LNHDA and CDR2 is SQIVND (reference sequence). The CDR3 is 17 amino acids.

The V gene is TRBV29-1, the J gene TRBJ2-1; D call uncertain. The CDR3 is made up of 15 amino acids. V was trimmed by 0 bases and J by 1 base, leaving 10 bases between them. Germline-derived CDR1 and CDR2 are SQVTM and ANQGSEA. Here the CDR3 DNA reads TGCAGCGTTGAAGATCGACATCGTTCCTACAATGAGCAGTTCTTC. This translates into CSVEDRHRSYNEQFF.

With regard to this clone: The germline gene is not matched at one end of the junction; a read error may be the cause. The same CDR3 can be traced to other DNA sequences in this sample. The chain couples TRBV6-2 or TRBV6-3 to TRBJ2-1; D not certain. The CDR3 sequence is 13 residues long. Germline V lookup: CDR1 MNHEY, CDR2 SVGEGT. The CDR3 spells CASSLVAYNEQFF. The CDR3, as DNA: TGCGCCAGCAGTTTAGTTGCCTACAATGAGCAGTTCTTC.

This chain uses TRBV2 with TRBJ1-1; 9 positions agree with TRBD1. The CDR3 loop spans 13 amino acids. With V trimmed by 11 bases and J by 4 bases, 8 bases remained unmatched. Germline assignment: CDR1 SNHLY and CDR2 FYNNEI. The CDR3 is CAEGDRVSTEAFF. CDR3 in DNA: TGTGCCGAGGGGGACAGGGTGTCCACTGAAGCTTTCTTT.

The chain has TRBV9 and TRBJ1-2, with no clear D. Trimming took off 4 bases at V and 2 bases at J, with 9 bases between the two ends. This CDR3 is built from 13 residues. CDR1 and CDR2 (germline): SGDLS, YYNGEE. CDR3 amino acids: CASSPSGNYGYTF. The CDR3 DNA is TGTGCCAGCAGCCCTTCGGGGAACTATGGCTACACCTTC.

The V gene is TRBV5-1, the J gene TRBJ2-1; possible D gene TRBD1, 5 bases. This CDR3 is 15 amino acids long. The V end lost 7 bases, the J end lost 6 bases, and 20 bases lay between the germline ends. Germline loops: CDR1 SGHRS, CDR2 YFSETQ. Here the CDR3 DNA reads TGCGCCAGCCGACCCGTGGGTCAGGGTTTCAATGAGCAGTTCTTC. Translating gives CASRPVGQGFNEQFF. The variable domain in full, with the rest retrieved from reference TRBV5-1 and TRBJ2-1, is KAGVTQTPRYLIKTRGQQVTLSCSPISGHRSVSWYQQTPGQGLQFLFEYFSETQRNKGNFPGRFSGRQFSNSRSEMNVSTLELGDSALYLCASRPVGQGFNEQFFGPGTRLTVL.

This chain uses TRBV15 with TRBJ2-7; TRBD1 aligns across 7 bases. V lost 3 bases, J lost 4 bases, and 6 bases stayed unmatched. The CDR3 is made up of 14 amino acids. Germline V gives CDR1 LNHNV, CDR2 YYDKDF (reference sequence). CDR3 region: CATSRGGTEYEQYV. The CDR3 DNA is TGTGCCACCAGCAGGGGTGGGACAGAATACGAGCAGTACGTC.

In its sample, this clone was seen a few times. The chain joins TRBV5-4 to TRBJ1-3, with TRBD1 matching 8 bases. In germline, CDR1 is SGHNT, CDR2 YYREEE (reference sequence). Trimming took 4 bases from V and 0 from J; bases not matched to a gene: 9. CDR3 size: 17 residues. The chain's CDR3 is CASSPERTGSSGNTIYF. CDR3 coding DNA: TGTGCCAGCAGCCCCGAGAGGACAGGGAGCTCTGGAAACACCATATATTTT.

The chain is built from TRBV2 and TRBJ1-2, with 10 bases lining up with TRBD1. J was trimmed by 1 base and V by 5 bases; bases with no gene match: 16. Looked up from germline, CDR1 is SNHLY and CDR2 is FYNNEI. The CDR3 contains 19 residues. CDR3 region: CASSQPGDRGGGFNYGYTF. Written as DNA, the CDR3 is TGTGCCAGCAGTCAGCCCGGGGACAGGGGAGGGGGTTTTAACTATGGCTACACCTTC.

V and J are TRBV7-9 and TRBJ2-3, with 7 positions matching TRBD1. V lost 6 bases, J lost 0 bases, and 6 bases stayed unmatched. Germline V CDR1 and CDR2: SEHNR, FQNEAQ (reference sequence). There are 15 residues in the CDR3. The CDR3 region is CASSSRGLSTDTQYF. Written as DNA, the CDR3 is TGTGCCAGCAGTTCCAGGGGGTTGAGCACAGATACGCAGTATTTT.

A note on this clone: Compared with germline, one end of the junction differs, possibly owing to a read error. Here the CDR3 DNA reads TGTGCTAGCAGCTTATGGCCCCAGGGACTAGCGGACGAGCAGTACTTC. Its translation: CASSLWPQGLADEQYF. This sequence joins TRBV7-7 and TRBJ2-7, with 11 bases lining up with TRBD2. The CDR3 extends over 16 amino acids. Germline lookup yields CDR1 SSHAT and CDR2 FNYEAQ (reference sequence).

This rearrangement joins TRBV5-1 to TRBJ2-7; weak D call: TRBD2 (6 bases). The CDR3 loop spans 12 amino acids. Trimming took 6 bases from V and 7 from J, leaving 14 bases between them. Germline CDR1 and CDR2: SGHRS and YFSETQ. CDR3 DNA: TGCGCCAGCAAGGAGGGGATGGGTGAGCAGTACTTC. Translation: CASKEGMGEQYF. Based on the CDR3 plus reference TRBV5-1 and TRBJ2-7, the full variable domain is KAGVTQTPRYLIKTRGQQVTLSCSPISGHRSVSWYQQTPGQGLQFLFEYFSETQRNKGNFPGRFSGRQFSNSRSEMNVSTLELGDSALYLCASKEGMGEQYFGPGTRLTVT.

The chain joins TRBV29-1 to TRBJ2-1, with unresolved D. The CDR3 extends over 11 amino acids. Trimming took 7 bases from V and 2 from J, leaving 6 bases between them. Germline lookup yields CDR1 SQVTM and CDR2 ANQGSEA. As DNA, the CDR3 is TGCAGCGCCCTTCCCTACAATGAGCAGTTCTTC. Its protein is CSALPYNEQFF.

This clone was picked up a small number of times. CDR3 sequence (DNA): TGTGCCAGCAGCTTAACGTTGAGGGATACGCAGTATTTT. It encodes CASSLTLRDTQYF. The rearrangement uses TRBV7-3 and TRBJ2-3; unclear D gene. This CDR3 region has 13 residues. Trimming shortened V by 0 bases and J by 6 bases, and 7 bases separated the two germline ends. The V gene's germline CDR1 is SGHTA and CDR2 FQGTGA. Together with reference TRBV7-3 and TRBJ2-3, the CDR3 gives the full variable domain: GAGVSQTPSNKVTEKGKYVELRCDPISGHTALYWYRQSLGQGPEFLIYFQGTGAADDSGLPNDRFFAVRPEGSVSTLKIQRTERGDSAVYLCASSLTLRDTQYFGPGTRLTVL.

This clone was seen a few times. The chain uses TRBV5-4 and TRBJ1-3; D is uncertain. The ends were cut back, 0 bases at V and 0 bases at J, with 10 bases in the middle. CDR3 length: 16 amino acids. Germline-derived CDR1 and CDR2 are SGHNT and YYREEE (reference sequence). CDR3 amino acids: CASSLGLNSSGNTIYF. The CDR3 bases are TGTGCCAGCAGCTTGGGTTTAAACAGCTCTGGAAACACCATATATTTT.

The rearrangement uses TRBV7-2 and TRBJ2-1, with TRBD2 matching over 7 bases. Germline V gene lookup returns CDR1 SGHTA and CDR2 FQGNSA. The trim removed 1 base at V and 7 bases at J, leaving 7 bases unmatched. The CDR3 runs to 15 residues. CDR3: CASSLGTAGANEQFF. CDR3 DNA: TGTGCCAGCAGCTTAGGTACCGCGGGAGCTAATGAGCAGTTCTTC.